This paragraph covers one TCR beta chain sequence. No antigen is known for it. Here immunoSEQ multiplex PCR was the method, and the copy in TCRdb shows in-frame clones only, minus some. The data show some 240,000 clones, with roughly 86% seen just once and roughly 1.2% held by the top ten. Germline CDR1 reads MGHRA; CDR2 reads YSYEKL. Trimming removed 4 bases at V and 1 base at J, with 8 bases between. This CDR3 contains 13 residues. This entry is derived from a study of cytomegalovirus exposure and HLA in healthy donors. Broader study findings: There were some public TCRs occurring in many donors, but most TCR sequences were rare.

The TCR comes from a woman aged 30 to 39 in good health and CMV-seropositive. The chain couples TRBV4-1 to TRBJ2-7, with TRBD1 as a possible D gene (6 bases). Sequenced input: PBMCs. The DNA for the CDR3 is TGCGCCAGCAGCCCAGGACAGTCCTACGAGCAGTACTTC. This translates into CASSPGQSYEQYF.